Listed below are T cell receptor beta chains from one sample, sequenced in a study of CD8 T cells in Susac syndrome. TCRdb processed the immunoSEQ multiplex PCR reads anew with MiXCR; each CDR3 protein has one entry. This sample carries 50,000 to 60,000 distinct CDR3 sequences, more than 80% of them seen once, and the ten largest clones take just under 0.2%. What was sequenced was CD8+ T cells from PBMCs. All receptors come from a human donor in good health. CDR3s include the opening cysteine and the closing phenylalanine or tryptophan. D genes are given only for firm matches. Expanded clones get a size class; other rows say once, few or many, or leave the size out.

clone_size j_call d_call cdr3_length v_call cdr3_nt cdr3_aa
NA TRBJ2-5 NA 13 TRBV19 TGTGCCAGTAGTGAGATGTACCAAGAGACCCAGTACTTC CASSEMYQETQYF
NA TRBJ2-2 TRBD1 21 TRBV6-2/TRBV6-3 TGTGCCAGCAGTTACTATCCGGGACAGGGGTCACCCCATTTATACACCGGGGAGCTGTTTTTT CASSYYPGQGSPHLYTGELFF
once TRBJ1-1 TRBD1 13 TRBV27 TGTGCCAGCAGTCTAGGGGGCGAGACTGAAGCTTTCTTT CASSLGGETEAFF
NA TRBJ2-1 NA 14 TRBV6-2/TRBV6-3 TGTGCCAGCAGTTACAAAGGCTACCTCAATGAGCAGTTCTTC CASSYKGYLNEQFF
NA TRBJ1-2 TRBD1 15 TRBV27 TGTGCCAGCAGTCCCGGACAGGGGTATGGCTATGGCTACACCTTC CASSPGQGYGYGYTF
NA TRBJ2-7 TRBD1 13 TRBV29-1 TGCAGCGCTCGACAGGGGGACTTTGCCGAGCAGTACTTC CSARQGDFAEQYF
NA TRBJ2-2 NA 13 TRBV5-5 TGTGCCAGCAGCGCCGGTGGGCCTGGGGAGCTGTTTTTT CASSAGGPGELFF
NA TRBJ1-1 NA 15 TRBV18 TGTGCCAGCTCACCAAACAGGGTATCGAACACTGAAGCTTTCTTT CASSPNRVSNTEAFF
NA TRBJ1-1 NA 14 TRBV12-3/TRBV12-4 TGTGCCAGCAGTCCCGGGACTGCTAACACTGAAGCTTTCTTT CASSPGTANTEAFF
NA TRBJ2-1 TRBD1 12 TRBV29-1 TGCAGCGTTGAAGGCGGGACAGGGTGTGAGTTCTTC CSVEGGTGCEFF
NA TRBJ1-1 TRBD1 14 TRBV5-1 TGCGCCAGCAGCAAGGACAGGGTGAACACTGAAGCTTTCTTT CASSKDRVNTEAFF
NA TRBJ1-2 NA 15 TRBV4-1 TGCGCCAGCAGCCAAGAACAGGGCCGCTACTATGGCTACACCTTC CASSQEQGRYYGYTF
NA TRBJ1-1 NA 15 TRBV5-1 TGCGCCAGCAGCTTGAAAGAGGCAGGCCACACTGAAGCTTTCTTT CASSLKEAGHTEAFF
NA TRBJ1-2 NA 17 TRBV4-3 TGCGCCAGCAGCCAAGATACGGGACACGCACTCATTTATGGCTACACCTTC CASSQDTGHALIYGYTF
NA TRBJ2-7 NA 15 TRBV30 TGTGCCTGGAGTGAGGACAGCCAGAGCTCCTACGAGCAGTACTTC CAWSEDSQSSYEQYF
NA TRBJ2-3 NA 13 TRBV5-6 TGTGCCAGCAGCCATACCTCGGAGGATACGCAGTATTTT CASSHTSEDTQYF
NA TRBJ1-1 NA 12 TRBV30 TGTGCCTGGGGGGCGATGGGCACTGAAGCTTTCTTT CAWGAMGTEAFF
NA TRBJ2-7 NA 14 TRBV27 TGTGCCAGCAGTTTATCTTCGCAGGGAAACGAGCAGTACTTC CASSLSSQGNEQYF
NA TRBJ1-5 NA 16 TRBV11-2 TGTGCCAGCAGCTTTACGTCAGAAGGGGACTATCAGCCCCAGCATTTT CASSFTSEGDYQPQHF
NA TRBJ2-7 NA 13 TRBV5-1 TGCGCCAGCAGCAGGGGTAGTGGCTACGAGCAGTACTTC CASSRGSGYEQYF
NA TRBJ2-5 NA 13 TRBV5-6 TGTGCCAGCAGCTTCTCTCTAAGCGAGACCCAGTACTTC CASSFSLSETQYF
NA TRBJ2-1 TRBD2 15 TRBV29-1 TGCAGCTCCTGTATAGCGGGATCTTTCTACAATGAGCAGTTCTTC CSSCIAGSFYNEQFF
NA TRBJ2-1 NA 16 TRBV9 TGTGCCAGCAGCGTAGCCACAGGGTGGGACTACAATGAGCAGTTCTTC CASSVATGWDYNEQFF
NA TRBJ2-7 NA 14 TRBV7-9 TGTGCCAGCAGCTTAGGAGACAAGTCCTACGAGCAGTACTTC CASSLGDKSYEQYF
NA TRBJ1-5 TRBD1 14 TRBV12-3/TRBV12-4 TGTGCCAGCAGTTGGGACAGCACCAATCAGCCCCAGCATTTT CASSWDSTNQPQHF
NA TRBJ1-1 TRBD1 16 TRBV5-7 TGTGCCAGCAGGTTCCGGGACAGGGGAGAGGGCACTGAAGCTTTCTTT CASRFRDRGEGTEAFF
NA TRBJ2-5 NA 13 TRBV4-2 TGTGCCAGCAGCCAACAAATCCGGGAGACCCAGTACTTC CASSQQIRETQYF
NA TRBJ1-2 NA 12 TRBV29-1 TGCAGCGCAGCTTTAGCTAACTATGGCTACACCTTC CSAALANYGYTF
NA TRBJ1-4 TRBD1 14 TRBV7-9 TGTGCCAGCAGCTGGACAGGGTTCGGTGAAAAACTGTTTTTT CASSWTGFGEKLFF
NA TRBJ2-4 NA 19 TRBV20-1 TGCAGTGCTAGAAGGTTCACGAGGTGGGGGTCTGTATATTTGAACATTCAGTACTTC CSARRFTRWGSVYLNIQYF
once TRBJ1-5 NA 14 TRBV5-6 TGTGCCAGCAGCTTGGGGCGTCGCGGAAAGCCCCAGCATTTT CASSLGRRGKPQHF
NA TRBJ1-5 NA 15 TRBV5-1 TGCGCCAGCAGCTTGGCCGGGCAGGTAAATCAGCCCCAGCATTTT CASSLAGQVNQPQHF
NA TRBJ2-5 TRBD2 15 TRBV11-2 TGTGCCAGCAGACTCCTTAGCGGGGTTGGGGAGACCCAGTACTTC CASRLLSGVGETQYF
NA TRBJ2-1 TRBD1 15 TRBV12-5 TGTGCTAGTGGTTTGGTGGGACAGGGGTACAATGAGCAGTTCTTC CASGLVGQGYNEQFF
NA TRBJ2-2 NA 15 TRBV20-1 TGCAGTGCCAGCACCTCGTCAACGAACACCGGGGAGCTGTTTTTT CSASTSSTNTGELFF
NA TRBJ2-7 NA 14 TRBV4-1 TGCGCCAGCAGCCCAACGGTCGTTCCCTACGAGCAGTACTTC CASSPTVVPYEQYF
NA TRBJ2-2 NA 15 TRBV11-2 TGTGCCAGCAGCTTAGTAGGGAAGGCCACCGGGGAGCTGTTTTTT CASSLVGKATGELFF